This T cell receptor beta chain is from a study of cytomegalovirus exposure and HLA in healthy donors. Whole-study findings and limits: Some 150 TCR beta chains were listed as cytomegalovirus-associated. Accounts indicate the classifier identified cytomegalovirus status with strong specificity and sensitivity.

With respect to this clone: Its antigen is still unknown.

CDR1 is MNHEY, CDR2 SVGAGI, per germline. This CDR3 is built from 14 residues. Between the trimmed V and J ends, which lost 2 bases and 8 bases, there was a span of 13 bases. Assay: immunoSEQ multiplex PCR; the TCRdb copy retains only in-frame clones and omits some. The table has a few hundred thousand clones, roughly 86% seen once. The origin of this receptor is a man aged 30-40 years in good health and CMV-seronegative. The sequencing sample was made of PBMCs. The chain is built from TRBV6-5 and TRBJ1-3; tentative D call: TRBD1 (6 bases). The CDR3 is CASSYGAGVDTIYF. As DNA, the CDR3 is TGTGCCAGCAGTTACGGGGCAGGGGTAGACACCATATATTTT.